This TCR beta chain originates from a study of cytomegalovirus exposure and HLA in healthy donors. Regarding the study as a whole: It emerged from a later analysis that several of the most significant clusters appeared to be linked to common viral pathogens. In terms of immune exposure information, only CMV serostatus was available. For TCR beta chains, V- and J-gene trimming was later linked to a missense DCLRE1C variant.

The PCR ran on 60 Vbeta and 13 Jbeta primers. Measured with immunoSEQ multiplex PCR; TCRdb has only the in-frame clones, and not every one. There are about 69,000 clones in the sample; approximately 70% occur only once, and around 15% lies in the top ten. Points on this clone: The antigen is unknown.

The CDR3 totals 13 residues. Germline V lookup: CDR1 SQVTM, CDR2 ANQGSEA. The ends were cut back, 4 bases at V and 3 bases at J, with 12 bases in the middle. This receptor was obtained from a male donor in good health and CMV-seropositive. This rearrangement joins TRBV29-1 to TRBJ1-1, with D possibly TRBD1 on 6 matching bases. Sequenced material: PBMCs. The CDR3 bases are TGCAGCGTTGTTCGGGGGGCGGACACTGAAGCTTTCTTT. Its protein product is CSVVRGADTEAFF.